Each of the 13 T cell receptor beta chains below was sequenced from the same sample in a study of blood T cell repertoires in COVID-19. Data came from immunoSEQ multiplex PCR; TCRdb stores just in-frame clones and leaves some out. This sample yields a few hundred thousand clones, of which approximately 90% are seen a single time; 1.5% to 2% belongs to the top ten. Sequencing used peripheral blood. These receptors were obtained from a man aged 65 to 79 with acute or convalescent COVID-19.

The chain links TRBV27 to TRBJ1-2; perhaps TRBD1 as D (6 bases). The ends were cut back, 6 bases at V and 5 bases at J, with 19 bases in the middle. The CDR3 covers 15 residues. Germline-derived CDR1 and CDR2 are MNHEY and SMNVEV (reference sequence). Here the CDR3 reads CASRQKPGHIYGYTF. Here the CDR3 DNA reads TGTGCCAGCAGACAGAAGCCGGGACACATTTATGGCTACACCTTC.

V is TRBV7-9 and J is TRBJ1-2, with a possible D match to TRBD1 (5 bases). Trimming cost V 1 base and J 5 bases, with 17 bases left between them. CDR1 SEHNR and CDR2 FQNEAQ come from the germline V gene (reference sequence). The CDR3 has 16 amino acids. The CDR3 is CASSLVLQAFHYGYTF. The CDR3 nucleotides read TGTGCCAGCAGCTTAGTGTTACAGGCCTTTCATTATGGCTACACCTTC.

This sequence joins TRBV7-2 and TRBJ2-7; 8 nucleotides match TRBD2. The trim removed 5 bases at V and 5 bases at J, leaving 8 bases unmatched. CDR1 and CDR2 (germline): SGHTA, FQGNSA. The CDR3 extends over 14 amino acids. CDR3 coding DNA: TGTGCCAGCAGCCCGAGCGGGAGAGGGAACGAGCAGTACTTC. It is translated as CASSPSGRGNEQYF.

Comments on this clone: This sample also contains other DNA sequences that code for the same CDR3. The chain combines TRBV3-1 (or the pseudogene TRBV3-2) with TRBJ1-1, with no clear D. Germline CDR1 reads LGHDT; CDR2 reads YNNKEL (reference sequence). The CDR3 is 14 residues long. The V gene lost 2 bases and the J gene lost 5 bases, with 12 bases spanning the gap. The CDR3 loop is CASSQPGPGTEAFF. The CDR3 nucleotides are TGTGCCAGCAGCCAACCGGGTCCGGGAACTGAAGCTTTCTTT.

The table lists this clone with a few counts. The chain carries TRBV7-3 and TRBJ2-1, with 9 positions matching TRBD1. The CDR3 consists of 18 residues. V lost 2 bases to trimming and J lost 5 bases; unmatched junction nucleotides: 13. CDR1 and CDR2 (germline): SGHTA, FQGTGA. CDR3 bases: TGTGCCAGCAGCTTACTTCCGCCGGGACAGGGCGCCAACAATGAGCAGTTCTTC. It yields the protein CASSLLPPGQGANNEQFF.

The chain combines TRBV7-2 with TRBJ1-1; 10 bases match TRBD1. CDR1 SGHTA and CDR2 FQGNSA come from the germline V gene. Germline trimming cut 5 bases from V and 7 bases from J; bases unmatched to any gene: 10. CDR3 length: 15 amino acids. CDR3 sequence reads: CASSRTGQGFDEAFF. CDR3 DNA sequence: TGTGCCAGCAGCCGTACGGGACAGGGGTTTGATGAAGCTTTCTTT.

The chain is built from TRBV7-3 and TRBJ1-1, with a weak D call TRBD1 (6 bases). This CDR3 spans 15 amino acids. Germline lookup yields CDR1 SGHTA and CDR2 FQGTGA. V lost 2 bases and J lost 5, with 15 bases in between. CDR3: CASSLGSRGQTEAFF. CDR3 bases: TGTGCCAGCAGCTTAGGGAGCAGGGGCCAGACTGAAGCTTTCTTT.

The V and J genes are TRBV6-5 and TRBJ1-5; 7 nucleotides line up with TRBD1. Germline V gene sequence: CDR1 MNHEY, CDR2 SVGAGI. This CDR3 comprises 14 residues. With 6 bases clipped from V and 2 bases from J, the junction kept 4 bases outside the gene matches. The CDR3 DNA follows: TGTGCCAGCAGAAATACAGGGGGCAATCAGCCCCAGCATTTT. Encoded protein: CASRNTGGNQPQHF.

The DNA for the CDR3 is TGTGCCTCATCCCCCCCCGGGACAGGGATTAACGAGCAGTACTTC. Translated, it gives CASSPPGTGINEQYF. V and J are TRBV2 and TRBJ2-7; 9 bases fit TRBD1. Unmatched junction bases numbered 16, after V lost 11 bases and J lost 5 bases. CDR1 SNHLY and CDR2 FYNNEI come from the germline V gene. This CDR3 is built from 15 residues.

The chain has TRBV24-1 and TRBJ2-3; TRBD1 might be the D (6 bases). This CDR3 has 15 amino acids. Germline-derived CDR1 and CDR2 are KGHDR and SFDVKD. Trimming took off 3 bases at V and 2 bases at J, with 11 bases between the two ends. The CDR3 region is CATSDPQGITDTQYF. The CDR3 coding sequence is TGTGCCACCAGTGATCCACAGGGAATCACAGATACGCAGTATTTT.

This clone occurred a few times. This chain uses TRBV7-3 with TRBJ1-1; no firm D call. V gave up 6 bases and J gave up 4 bases, with 12 bases separating them. The CDR3 has 13 amino acids. Germline V CDR1 and CDR2: SGHTA, FQGTGA. The CDR3 DNA is TGTGCCAGCAGTAATGACATCGGCACTGAAGCTTTCTTT. This encodes CASSNDIGTEAFF. The variable domain in full, completed from reference TRBV7-3 and TRBJ1-1, reads GAGVSQTPSNKVTEKGKYVELRCDPISGHTALYWYRQSLGQGPEFLIYFQGTGAADDSGLPNDRFFAVRPEGSVSTLKIQRTERGDSAVYLCASSNDIGTEAFFGQGTRLTVV.

The chain carries TRBV7-3 and TRBJ1-1; D is unresolved. Looked up from germline, CDR1 is SGHTA and CDR2 is FQGTGA. This CDR3 has 13 amino acids. V lost 5 bases, J lost 1 base, and 8 bases lay in between. The CDR3 spells CASSQRQNTEAFF. The CDR3 nucleotides read TGTGCCAGCAGCCAAAGACAGAACACTGAAGCTTTCTTT.

This chain connects TRBV19 to TRBJ1-3, with 9 nucleotides matching TRBD1. Germline CDR1 and CDR2: LNHDA and SQIVND (reference sequence). CDR3 length equals 18 residues. With 3 bases clipped from V and 0 bases from J, the junction kept 9 bases outside the gene matches. In DNA, the CDR3 is TGTGCCAGTAGTATGGAAGGACAGGGGACCGCCTCTGGAAACACCATATATTTT. It yields the protein CASSMEGQGTASGNTIYF. Together with reference TRBV19 and TRBJ1-3, the CDR3 gives the full variable domain: DGGITQSPKYLFRKEGQNVTLSCEQNLNHDAMYWYRQDPGQGLRLIYYSQIVNDFQKGDIAEGYSVSREKKESFPLTVTSAQKNPTAFYLCASSMEGQGTASGNTIYFGEGSWLTVV.